The 26 T cell receptor beta chains in this list originate from one sample, sequenced in a study of blood T cell repertoires in COVID-19. Sequencing was performed with immunoSEQ multiplex PCR; in TCRdb, only in-frame clones are kept and a portion is missing. The sample lists roughly 380,000 clones; 85% were seen once. The sample was peripheral blood. All receptors derive from a woman between 18 and 29 years old with acute or convalescent COVID-19.

This rearrangement joins TRBV19 to TRBJ2-7; 10 nucleotides align to TRBD1. Germline values: CDR1 LNHDA, CDR2 SQIVND (reference sequence). Unmatched junction bases numbered 8, after V lost 6 bases and J lost 6 bases. The CDR3 is made up of 14 amino acids. CDR3 protein: CASSKGTGAVEQYF. Written as DNA, the CDR3 is TGTGCCAGTAGCAAAGGGACAGGGGCGGTCGAGCAGTACTTC.

This clone was seen more than once but under ten times. V usage is TRBV6-4 and J usage is TRBJ2-5; TRBD2 agrees at 13 bases. This CDR3 is built from 15 residues. Germline V gene sequence: CDR1 MRHNA, CDR2 SNTAGT. The junction had 0 bases not matched to a gene; V was cut back by 3 bases and J by 2 bases. The CDR3 spells CASSETSGGQETQYF. Written as DNA, the CDR3 is TGTGCCAGCAGTGAGACTAGCGGGGGGCAAGAGACCCAGTACTTC.

This chain joins TRBV2 and TRBJ2-2; D ambiguous. CDR1 SNHLY and CDR2 FYNNEI come from the germline V gene. V was cut by 7 bases and J by 0 bases, with 9 bases left in between. The CDR3 has 14 amino acids. The CDR3 nucleotides read TGTGCCAGCATCTCGTCTGCGAACACCGGGGAGCTGTTTTTT. Its translation is CASISSANTGELFF.

Written as DNA, the CDR3 is TGTGCCAGCAGCGCAACAGGGGGCCGAGGTGGCTACACCTTC. Translated: CASSATGGRGGYTF. V is TRBV7-2 and J is TRBJ1-2, with 9 bases that match TRBD1. CDR1 and CDR2 (germline): SGHTA, FQGNSA. The CDR3 is 14 amino acids. V dropped 5 bases and J dropped 7; count of bases not matched to a gene: 8.

The CDR3 DNA sequence: TGTGCCAGCAGCGAGGGGGTGGGCTATGGCTACACCTTC. It yields the protein CASSEGVGYGYTF. This chain joins TRBV7-3 and TRBJ1-2, with D perhaps TRBD1 (6 bases). V was shortened by 5 bases and J by 4 bases, with 11 bases between the two germline ends. The germline CDR1 and CDR2 sequences are SGHTA and FQGTGA. The CDR3 consists of 13 residues.

The chain uses TRBV4-2 and TRBJ2-7, with 11 positions matching TRBD2. Trimming took 1 base from V and 4 from J; bases not matched to a gene: 3. Germline CDR1 LGHNA, CDR2 YNFKEQ. This CDR3 spans 15 amino acids. The CDR3 sequence is CASSQGLAGTYEQYF. DNA of the CDR3: TGTGCCAGCAGCCAAGGACTAGCGGGAACATACGAGCAGTACTTC.

The rearrangement joins TRBV13 to TRBJ2-3; 9 positions agree with TRBD1. V lost 7 bases, J lost 6 bases, and 11 bases stayed unmatched. There are 15 residues in the CDR3. The germline gives CDR1 PRHDT, CDR2 FYEKMQ (reference sequence). DNA of the CDR3: TGTGCCAGCATCCAACGGGGACAGGGAACGGATACGCAGTATTTT. Translation: CASIQRGQGTDTQYF.

The genes are TRBV19 and TRBJ2-7; D call uncertain. Looked up from germline, CDR1 is LNHDA and CDR2 is SQIVND (reference sequence). The V gene lost 1 base and the J gene lost 5 bases, with 6 bases spanning the gap. The CDR3 spans 12 residues. The CDR3: CASSIGGNEQYF. The CDR3 DNA is TGTGCCAGTAGTATAGGCGGAAACGAGCAGTACTTC.

The rearrangement joins TRBV12-3 or TRBV12-4 to TRBJ1-1, with D maybe TRBD1 (6 bases). V was clipped by 5 bases and J by 10 bases, with 11 bases between them. The length of the CDR3 is 11 residues. CDR3 residues: CASSHRERAFF. The CDR3 DNA reads TGTGCCAGCAGTCACAGGGAGCGAGCTTTCTTT.

With respect to this clone: The sample contains more than one DNA sequence encoding this CDR3. This chain uses TRBV12-5 with TRBJ2-7, with 11 nucleotides matching TRBD2. This CDR3 is 17 amino acids long. Germline CDR1 is LGHNT and CDR2 is FRNRAP. Unmatched junction bases numbered 6, after V lost 0 bases and J lost 2 bases. The CDR3 loop is CASGLVGTSGHTYEQYF. The DNA for the CDR3 is TGTGCTAGTGGTTTGGTAGGGACTAGCGGACATACCTACGAGCAGTACTTC.

The chain links TRBV3-1 (or the pseudogene TRBV3-2) to TRBJ2-5; 11 bases are a match to TRBD2. Trimming took 8 bases from V and 3 from J; bases not matched to a gene: 5. Germline V gives CDR1 LGHDT, CDR2 YNNKEL (reference sequence). This CDR3 has 14 residues. The CDR3 region is CASEGGLAEETQYF. CDR3 bases: TGTGCCAGCGAGGGGGGACTAGCGGAAGAGACCCAGTACTTC.

The chain combines TRBV5-1 with TRBJ2-7; 9 nucleotides line up with TRBD1. The CDR3 loop spans 14 amino acids. J was trimmed by 5 bases and V by 5 bases; bases with no gene match: 8. Germline lookup yields CDR1 SGHRS and CDR2 YFSETQ. The CDR3 region has the DNA TGCGCCAGCAGTTATGGACAGGGGTCAGACGAGCAGTACTTC. Its protein product is CASSYGQGSDEQYF. The full variable domain, its missing parts supplied by reference TRBV5-1 and TRBJ2-7, is KAGVTQTPRYLIKTRGQQVTLSCSPISGHRSVSWYQQTPGQGLQFLFEYFSETQRNKGNFPGRFSGRQFSNSRSEMNVSTLELGDSALYLCASSYGQGSDEQYFGPGTRLTVT.

CDR3 residues: CASSPVRQGLNTEAFF. CDR3 DNA: TGTGCCAGCTCACCGGTTCGACAGGGGTTGAACACTGAAGCTTTCTTT. The rearrangement links TRBV18 to TRBJ1-1; 8 bases fit TRBD1. Germline CDR1 and CDR2: KGHSH and LQKENI. The CDR3 totals 16 residues. Trimming took 3 bases from V and 0 from J; bases not matched to a gene: 6.

The CDR3 DNA reads TGTGCCAGCAGTTTAAAGTCCGGAGACGGCTACACCTTC. Its protein is CASSLKSGDGYTF. The chain couples TRBV12-3 or TRBV12-4 to TRBJ1-2; D not certain. V lost 2 bases to trimming and J lost 8 bases, with 12 bases between them. The CDR3 spans 13 residues.

The chain links TRBV27 to TRBJ1-2; D unresolved. CDR3 size: 14 residues. The germline CDR1 and CDR2 sequences are MNHEY and SMNVEV (reference sequence). V was trimmed by 3 bases and J by 4 bases, leaving 12 bases between them. Written as DNA, the CDR3 is TGTGCCAGCAGTTTCGCAGGTGAAGGCTATGGCTACACCTTC. Its protein is CASSFAGEGYGYTF.

The chain employs TRBV5-1 and TRBJ2-1; 9 positions agree with TRBD2. The V segment lost 1 base and the J segment 5 bases; nucleotides outside the gene matches: 7. This CDR3 is 16 amino acids long. CDR1 and CDR2 from the germline V gene are SGHRS and YFSETQ. The CDR3 protein is CASSLWASGVDNEQFF. Written as DNA, the CDR3 is TGCGCCAGCAGCTTGTGGGCTAGCGGGGTAGACAATGAGCAGTTCTTC.

Regarding this clone: Other DNA sequences in this sample translate to the same CDR3. The rearrangement links TRBV5-1 to TRBJ1-1, with 10 bases fitting TRBD1. The germline V gene has CDR1 SGHRS and CDR2 YFSETQ. The V and J ends lost 4 bases and 0 bases, in that order; junction bases with no gene match: 6. This CDR3 spans 16 amino acids. The CDR3, as DNA: TGCGCCAGCAGCCTCGGACAGGGGGGGCTGAACACTGAAGCTTTCTTT. As protein: CASSLGQGGLNTEAFF.

V gene TRBV27 combines with J gene TRBJ1-1, with 12 positions matching TRBD1. This CDR3 contains 15 residues. The germline gives CDR1 MNHEY, CDR2 SMNVEV (reference sequence). V shed 5 bases, J shed 4 bases, and the junction held 5 bases outside the gene matches. This CDR3 is CASSLGQGAGTEAFF. CDR3 coding DNA: TGTGCCAGCAGTCTGGGACAGGGGGCAGGCACTGAAGCTTTCTTT.

The V call is TRBV9, the J call TRBJ2-5; 9 bases line up with TRBD2. This CDR3 is 15 amino acids long. J was trimmed by 5 bases and V by 1 base; bases with no gene match: 6. Germline-derived CDR1 and CDR2 are SGDLS and YYNGEE. The CDR3 sequence is CASSVSGSGGETQYF. The CDR3 DNA follows: TGTGCCAGCAGCGTATCGGGGAGCGGGGGGGAGACCCAGTACTTC.

The CDR3 nucleotides read TGCAGCGTCAACACCGGGACACAAAGTACTAACTATGGCTACACCTTC. The encoded protein is CSVNTGTQSTNYGYTF. The rearrangement joins TRBV29-1 to TRBJ1-2; tentatively, D is TRBD1 (6 bases). Germline CDR1 reads SQVTM; CDR2 reads ANQGSEA. The CDR3 runs to 16 residues. The ends were cut back, 6 bases at V and 0 bases at J, with 20 bases in the middle.

The CDR3 nucleotides are TGTGCCAGCAGGCTCCCCGGACTCTACAATGAGCAGTTCTTC. Its translation is CASRLPGLYNEQFF. The chain couples TRBV2 to TRBJ2-1; tentatively, D is TRBD2 (5 bases). V was cut by 6 bases and J by 3 bases, with 12 bases left in between. Per germline, CDR1 SNHLY and CDR2 FYNNEI. The CDR3 is made up of 14 amino acids.

This clone has a single count. The V gene is TRBV13, the J gene TRBJ2-1; D might be TRBD2 (5 bases). Germline V gives CDR1 PRHDT, CDR2 FYEKMQ (reference sequence). The CDR3 is made up of 13 amino acids. The V end lost 2 bases, the J end lost 9 bases, and 11 bases lay between the germline ends. CDR3 sequence (DNA): TGTGCCAGCAGCTTACCGGGGTACGGTGAGCAGTTCTTC. Amino acids: CASSLPGYGEQFF.

The V gene is TRBV27, the J gene TRBJ2-2, with 10 bases aligning to TRBD2. The germline V gene has CDR1 MNHEY and CDR2 SMNVEV (reference sequence). This CDR3 region has 16 residues. J lost 0 bases, V lost 6 bases, and 4 bases had no gene match. In DNA, the CDR3 is TGTGCCAGCAGGCCGGGACTAGCGTCGAACACCGGGGAGCTGTTTTTT. Translating it yields CASRPGLASNTGELFF.

The V and J genes are TRBV6-4 and TRBJ2-3, with TRBD2 matching over 8 bases. Germline trimming cut 4 bases from V and 7 bases from J; bases unmatched to any gene: 4. The CDR3 is 13 residues long. Germline V gene lookup returns CDR1 MRHNA and CDR2 SNTAGT. The CDR3 loop reads CASSAREGNTQYF. CDR3 DNA sequence: TGTGCCAGCAGTGCACGGGAGGGGAATACGCAGTATTTT.

The chain uses TRBV12-3 or TRBV12-4 and TRBJ1-4, with a weak D call TRBD1 (5 bases). The V end lost 7 bases, the J end lost 8 bases, and 14 bases lay between the germline ends. The length of the CDR3 is 13 residues. This CDR3 reads CASTLRAGEKLFF. The CDR3 DNA is TGTGCCAGCACCCTAAGAGCAGGGGAAAAACTGTTTTTT.

The rearrangement joins TRBV24-1 to TRBJ1-1; 9 nucleotides line up with TRBD1. Germline CDR1 and CDR2: KGHDR and SFDVKD. After removal of 8 bases from V and 0 bases from J, the junction contained 18 bases not matched to a gene. There are 19 residues in the CDR3. CDR3 region: CATKDYKLDRGGLNTEAFF. In DNA form, the CDR3 reads TGTGCCACCAAAGATTATAAGCTCGACAGGGGGGGATTGAACACTGAAGCTTTCTTT.